A single sample is the source of the 17 T cell receptor beta chains below, sequenced in a study of CD8+CD57+ T cells in acquired aplastic anemia. TCR beta VDJ and CDR3 profiling used genomic DNA as template. TCRdb reprocessed the reads via MiXCR and lists one record per CDR3 protein. The repertoire holds 150,000 to 200,000 distinct CDR3 sequences, roughly 64% seen once, with around 45% in the top ten. Sequencing was performed on sorted CD4+, CD8+, or CD8+CD57+ T cells (not recorded which) from PBMCs. Every receptor here comes from a human donor with severe aplastic anemia or a healthy control (not recorded which).

The chain recombines TRBV7-6 with TRBJ2-7; TRBD1 matches 12 bases. Looked up from germline, CDR1 is SGHVS and CDR2 is FNYEAQ. This CDR3 spans 16 amino acids. Trimming cost V 1 base and J 5 bases; bases outside gene matches: 6. The CDR3 here is CASSLEGTGGRDEQYF. In nucleotides, the CDR3 is TGTGCCAGCAGCTTAGAAGGGACAGGGGGCAGGGACGAGCAGTACTTC.

This clonotype has more than one count but fewer than ten. CDR3 sequence: CASSSTRGGGDEQFF. CDR3 nucleotides: TGTGCCAGCAGCTCCACTCGGGGAGGCGGGGATGAGCAGTTCTTC. The chain joins TRBV7-9 to TRBJ2-1, with a weak D call TRBD2 (6 bases). CDR3 length: 15 residues. Trimming took 4 bases from V and 8 from J, leaving 18 bases between them. Germline V gene lookup returns CDR1 SEHNR and CDR2 FQNEAQ (reference sequence).

This clonotype turned up a few times. The chain is built from TRBV9 and TRBJ2-5; a possible D gene is TRBD2 (6 bases). This CDR3 has 15 residues. The V end was cut by 0 bases, the J end by 2 bases, with 11 bases between. Germline V gene lookup returns CDR1 SGDLS and CDR2 YYNGEE. The CDR3 DNA sequence: TGTGCCAGCAGCGTAGTAGTCGGGACTCAAGAGACCCAGTACTTC. The encoded protein is CASSVVVGTQETQYF.

This clonotype was counted a single time. The chain employs TRBV29-1 and TRBJ2-7, with 7 bases aligning to TRBD2. CDR3 length: 12 amino acids. Germline V gene lookup returns CDR1 SQVTM and CDR2 ANQGSEA. V lost 1 base to trimming and J lost 9 bases; unmatched junction nucleotides: 6. CDR3 coding DNA: TGCAGCGTTGAAGGACGCGGGGGTGGGCAGTACTTC. This codes for CSVEGRGGGQYF.

The chain employs TRBV29-1 and TRBJ2-7; D is perhaps TRBD1 or TRBD2 (5 bases each). CDR1 and CDR2 from the germline V gene are SQVTM and ANQGSEA. The CDR3 runs 12 residues. The ends were cut back, 5 bases at V and 0 bases at J, with 8 bases in the middle. Here the CDR3 reads CSVQGTSYEQYF. The DNA of the CDR3 is TGCAGCGTTCAAGGGACCTCCTACGAGCAGTACTTC.

This chain joins TRBV29-1 and TRBJ1-2, with D possibly TRBD1 on 5 matching bases. Per germline, CDR1 SQVTM and CDR2 ANQGSEA. The V end lost 7 bases, the J end lost 4 bases, and 13 bases lay between the germline ends. The CDR3 spans 12 residues. The CDR3 reads CSARGVVYGYTF. CDR3 coding DNA: TGCAGCGCTCGGGGGGTCGTCTATGGCTACACCTTC.

The table lists this clonotype with a few counts. The chain recombines TRBV5-6 with TRBJ2-7; TRBD1 matches 7 bases. Trimming cost V 5 bases and J 3 bases; bases outside gene matches: 5. Germline values: CDR1 SGHDT, CDR2 YYEEEE. The CDR3 length is 13 residues. CDR3 sequence: CASSTAGGYEQYF. The CDR3 region has the DNA TGTGCCAGCAGTACAGCAGGGGGCTACGAGCAGTACTTC.

The V and J genes are TRBV20-1 and TRBJ1-3; no clear D. This CDR3 is built from 13 residues. Trimming took 0 bases from V and 4 from J, leaving 7 bases between them. Germline V gene data show CDR1 as DFQATT and CDR2 as SNEGSKA (reference sequence). The CDR3 loop is CSAREGSGNTIYF. The CDR3, as DNA: TGCAGTGCTAGAGAGGGTTCGGGAAACACCATATATTTT.

This clonotype was picked up a small number of times. V usage is TRBV15 and J usage is TRBJ2-5; 9 bases fit TRBD1. Unmatched junction bases numbered 11, after V lost 0 bases and J lost 9 bases. The germline V gene encodes CDR1 LNHNV and CDR2 YYDKDF (reference sequence). CDR3 length: 16 residues. The CDR3 reads CATSRDVTGGETAQYF. The CDR3 DNA follows: TGTGCCACCAGCAGAGATGTCACAGGGGGCGAGACGGCCCAGTACTTC.

As concerns this clonotype: This could be a read error, since a much larger clone is one nucleotide away. This chain joins TRBV4-2 and TRBJ2-1; D ambiguous. Trimming cost V 1 base and J 5 bases, with 12 bases left between them. Germline CDR1 is LGHNA and CDR2 is YNFKEQ. The CDR3 sequence is 15 residues long. This CDR3 reads CASSQVLPVNNEQFF. The CDR3 nucleotides read TGTGCCAGCAGCCAAGTATTACCTGTAAACAATGAGCAGTTCTTC.

The table lists this clonotype with a count of one. The V call is TRBV20-1, the J call TRBJ1-5; 7 bases fit TRBD1. This CDR3 is built from 14 residues. Germline lookup yields CDR1 DFQATT and CDR2 SNEGSKA (reference sequence). V dropped 5 bases and J dropped 5; count of bases not matched to a gene: 9. The CDR3 is CSAPLGQIDQPQHF. The CDR3 DNA follows: TGCAGTGCTCCATTGGGACAGATCGATCAGCCCCAGCATTTT.

This clonotype was counted ten times or more. The V gene is TRBV7-9, the J gene TRBJ2-1; D gene unclear. The germline gives CDR1 SEHNR, CDR2 FQNEAQ (reference sequence). This CDR3 comprises 11 residues. Trimming removed 2 bases from V and 10 bases from J, with 6 bases in between. The CDR3 loop is CASSLLPEQFF. DNA of the CDR3: TGTGCCAGCAGCTTACTTCCCGAGCAGTTCTTC.

The J gene is TRBJ1-5, the V gene TRBV7-9; perhaps TRBD1 as D (6 bases). The V and J ends lost 4 bases and 4 bases respectively, with 11 bases between them. Germline V gene sequence: CDR1 SEHNR, CDR2 FQNEAQ (reference sequence). The CDR3 is 14 residues long. As DNA, the CDR3 is TGTGCCAGCAGCTCGGGGGCCTGGAATCAGCCCCAGCATTTT. Protein product: CASSSGAWNQPQHF.

The sample holds many counts of this clonotype. The rearrangement uses TRBV7-6 and TRBJ2-7, with 12 bases matching TRBD1. The CDR3 is 15 amino acids. Germline CDR1 SGHVS, CDR2 FNYEAQ. The ends lost 5 bases at V and 5 bases at J; junction bases unmatched: 7. CDR3 sequence reads: CASSQTGTGGNEQYF. DNA of the CDR3: TGTGCCAGCAGCCAAACCGGGACAGGGGGCAACGAGCAGTACTTC.

This clonotype was found once. The chain uses TRBV20-1 and TRBJ1-5; 8 bases map to TRBD1. Germline-derived CDR1 and CDR2 are DFQATT and SNEGSKA (reference sequence). Trimming at V came to 3 bases and at J to 3 bases, leaving 4 bases not matched to a gene. The CDR3 contains 14 residues. The chain's CDR3 is CSASRTGYNQPQHF. The CDR3 DNA follows: TGCAGTGCTAGTCGGACAGGGTACAATCAGCCCCAGCATTTT.

The chain employs TRBV10-3 and TRBJ2-7; no clear D. Germline CDR1 reads ENHRY; CDR2 reads SYGVKD. This CDR3 has 12 residues. The germline V and J ends were trimmed by 5 bases and 3 bases, with 8 bases remaining between them. CDR3 nucleotide sequence: TGTGCCATCAGTTCCGACGGCTACGAGCAGTACTTC. The encoded protein is CAISSDGYEQYF.

The chain uses TRBV19 and TRBJ1-2, with TRBD1 identical over 8 bases. The CDR3 contains 14 residues. The germline CDR1 and CDR2 sequences are LNHDA and SQIVND (reference sequence). The V segment lost 3 bases and the J segment 4 bases; nucleotides outside the gene matches: 4. The CDR3 protein is CASSIGQGSYGYTF. The DNA for the CDR3 is TGTGCCAGTAGTATCGGACAGGGATCCTATGGCTACACCTTC.